The 22 T cell receptor beta chains below come from one sample, sequenced in a study of cytomegalovirus exposure and HLA in healthy donors. PCR involved 60 Vbeta and 13 Jbeta primers. This table comes from immunoSEQ multiplex PCR, and its TCRdb copy is limited to in-frame clones, with some not included. The sample contains fewer than 100,000 clones, about 76% of which appear only once. Sequences were obtained from PBMCs. The receptor source for this set is a man aged 35 to 55 in good health and CMV-seropositive.

The chain recombines TRBV29-1 with TRBJ2-6; 7 bases line up with TRBD1. CDR3 length: 14 residues. Germline trimming cut 7 bases from V and 2 bases from J; bases unmatched to any gene: 5. Germline-derived CDR1 and CDR2 are SQVTM and ANQGSEA. CDR3 coding DNA: TGCAGCGCCGAAGGGGGCGCTGGGGCCAACGTCCTGACTTTC. As protein: CSAEGGAGANVLTF.

By its share, this clone is medium-sized. The CDR3 nucleotides read TGTGCCAGCAGTTATAGCGGACAGGCGAACACTGAAGCTTTCTTT. This translates into CASSYSGQANTEAFF. The chain combines TRBV6-5 with TRBJ1-1; 7 nucleotides align to TRBD1. V was pared by 3 bases and J by 1 base, with 5 bases of the junction left unmatched. The V gene's germline CDR1 is MNHEY and CDR2 SVGAGI. The CDR3 is made up of 15 amino acids.

The chain has TRBV6-5 and TRBJ1-1, with 7 bases matching TRBD1. Germline assignment: CDR1 MNHEY and CDR2 SVGAGI. CDR3 length equals 12 residues. The V gene end was trimmed by 6 bases and the J gene end by 7 bases; junction bases not matched to a gene: 5. CDR3 coding DNA: TGTGCCAGCAGCCGCTGGGACAGTGAAGCTTTCTTT. Encoded protein: CASSRWDSEAFF.

The chain uses TRBV27 and TRBJ2-1, with 9 positions matching TRBD2. Germline V gene sequence: CDR1 MNHEY, CDR2 SMNVEV (reference sequence). Losses at the gene ends were 6 bases for V and 6 bases for J; bases not matched to a gene: 6. The length of the CDR3 is 14 residues. The CDR3 DNA reads TGTGCCAGCAGGGCGGGAGGGCCGATCAATGAGCAGTTCTTC. Translating it yields CASRAGGPINEQFF.

A word on this clone: A much more abundant neighbour one base away suggests this may be a read error. The J gene is TRBJ2-2, the V gene TRBV27, with unresolved D. Germline values: CDR1 MNHEY, CDR2 SMNVEV (reference sequence). The CDR3 is 13 amino acids. V lost 2 bases to trimming and J lost 3 bases, with 4 bases between them. The CDR3 is CASSLSDTGELFF. Here the CDR3 DNA reads TGTGCCAGCAGTTTAAGCGACACCGGGGAGCTGTTTTTT.

This sequence joins TRBV5-4 and TRBJ2-7; the match to TRBD2 covers 11 bases. J gave up 7 bases and V 5 bases, and 5 bases lay outside the gene matches. The CDR3 is made up of 13 amino acids. The V gene's germline CDR1 is SGHNT and CDR2 YYREEE (reference sequence). The CDR3 loop is CASSVTSGKEQYF. CDR3 DNA sequence: TGTGCCAGCAGTGTGACTAGCGGGAAAGAGCAGTACTTC.

The chain carries TRBV19 and TRBJ1-1; 8 nucleotides match TRBD1. This CDR3 has 14 residues. In germline, CDR1 is LNHDA, CDR2 SQIVND (reference sequence). After removal of 5 bases from V and 7 bases from J, the junction contained 9 bases not matched to a gene. The CDR3 here is CASSPDRGGFEAFF. CDR3 in DNA: TGTGCCAGTAGTCCCGACAGGGGAGGCTTTGAAGCTTTCTTT. Full variable domain (outside the CDR3, taken from reference TRBV19 and TRBJ1-1): DGGITQSPKYLFRKEGQNVTLSCEQNLNHDAMYWYRQDPGQGLRLIYYSQIVNDFQKGDIAEGYSVSREKKESFPLTVTSAQKNPTAFYLCASSPDRGGFEAFFGQGTRLTVV.

This clone was observed once. This chain joins TRBV15 and TRBJ2-1; 9 bases align to TRBD2. Unmatched junction bases numbered 4, after V lost 0 bases and J lost 4 bases. Per the germline V gene, CDR1 is LNHNV and CDR2 is YYDKDF (reference sequence). This CDR3 region has 16 residues. The CDR3 region has the DNA TGTGCCACCAGCAGAGATACGGCGGGAGGGTACAATGAGCAGTTCTTC. Encoded protein: CATSRDTAGGYNEQFF.

The gene calls are TRBV5-1 and TRBJ1-5; D gene unclear. The germline V gene has CDR1 SGHRS and CDR2 YFSETQ. The CDR3 extends over 17 amino acids. V was clipped by 0 bases and J by 3 bases, with 16 bases between them. Here the CDR3 DNA reads TGCGCCAGCAGCTTGGTGGCTCCCATCGGGGACAATCAGCCCCAGCATTTT. Residues: CASSLVAPIGDNQPQHF. The complete variable domain, with remaining parts taken from reference TRBV5-1 and TRBJ1-5, reads KAGVTQTPRYLIKTRGQQVTLSCSPISGHRSVSWYQQTPGQGLQFLFEYFSETQRNKGNFPGRFSGRQFSNSRSEMNVSTLELGDSALYLCASSLVAPIGDNQPQHFGDGTRLSIL.

The rearrangement joins TRBV5-6 to TRBJ2-7, with a possible D match to TRBD2 (6 bases). From germline, CDR1 is SGHDT and CDR2 YYEEEE. There are 12 residues in the CDR3. Between the trimmed V and J ends, which lost 3 bases and 3 bases, there was a span of 7 bases. The CDR3 DNA sequence: TGTGCCAGCAGCTCGGGGGACTACGAGCAGTACTTC. Translating gives CASSSGDYEQYF.

The CDR3: CASWPQGGNGYTF. The CDR3, as DNA: TGTGCCAGCTGGCCCCAGGGGGGAAATGGCTACACCTTC. The chain has TRBV25-1 and TRBJ1-2, with 7 positions matching TRBD1. Germline V gives CDR1 MGHDK, CDR2 SYGVNS. Trimming cost V 8 bases and J 6 bases; bases outside gene matches: 9. The CDR3 sequence is 13 residues long.

In this sample, this clone turned up once. This rearrangement joins TRBV19 to TRBJ1-6, with TRBD1 identical over 8 bases. Unmatched junction bases numbered 4, after V lost 5 bases and J lost 4 bases. Looked up from germline, CDR1 is LNHDA and CDR2 is SQIVND (reference sequence). The CDR3 length is 15 residues. The CDR3: CASSAGTGYNSPLHF. The CDR3 bases are TGTGCCAGTAGTGCCGGGACAGGTTATAATTCACCCCTCCACTTT.

The rearrangement uses TRBV5-4 and TRBJ2-2; 13 nucleotides agree with TRBD2. The CDR3 is made up of 15 amino acids. The V segment lost 4 bases and the J segment 5 bases; nucleotides outside the gene matches: 2. Germline CDR1 SGHNT, CDR2 YYREEE (reference sequence). CDR3 protein: CASSPTSGGTGELFF. DNA for the CDR3: TGTGCCAGCAGCCCGACTAGCGGGGGGACCGGGGAGCTGTTTTTT.

This chain joins TRBV27 and TRBJ2-7; 9 bases align to TRBD1. CDR3 length: 15 residues. Germline V gene sequence: CDR1 MNHEY, CDR2 SMNVEV (reference sequence). V lost 3 bases and J lost 4; bases outside the gene matches: 7. The CDR3 bases are TGTGCCAGCAGTTTGGCCACAGGGGGCAGTTACGAGCAGTACTTC. Amino acid sequence: CASSLATGGSYEQYF.

Only a few counts were recorded for this clone. The chain is built from TRBV5-4 and TRBJ2-3; TRBD2 agrees at 13 bases. Germline values: CDR1 SGHNT, CDR2 YYREEE (reference sequence). This CDR3 spans 15 amino acids. V gave up 5 bases and J gave up 4 bases; unmatched junction bases: 4. The CDR3 is CASRRTSGSPDTQYF. CDR3 DNA sequence: TGTGCCAGCAGAAGGACTAGCGGGAGCCCAGATACGCAGTATTTT.

The J gene is TRBJ1-2, the V gene TRBV2, with 9 bases aligning to TRBD1. The germline gives CDR1 SNHLY, CDR2 FYNNEI. The J segment lost 4 bases and the V segment lost 5 bases, leaving 5 bases of the junction unmatched. The CDR3 is 14 residues long. This CDR3 reads CASSQTGGAYGYTF. In DNA, the CDR3 is TGTGCCAGCAGTCAAACAGGGGGCGCCTATGGCTACACCTTC.

In nucleotides, the CDR3 is TGTGCCAGCAGTGCACAGGGTTCCTATGGCTACACCTTC. The encoded protein is CASSAQGSYGYTF. J is TRBJ1-2 and V is TRBV27; a possible D gene is TRBD1 (6 bases). The V end was cut by 5 bases, the J end by 4 bases, with 11 bases between. The CDR3 is made up of 13 amino acids. CDR1 MNHEY and CDR2 SMNVEV come from the germline V gene (reference sequence).

The V gene is TRBV5-4, the J gene TRBJ2-7; 8 positions agree with TRBD1. This CDR3 spans 15 amino acids. Trimming took 0 bases from V and 5 from J; bases not matched to a gene: 7. Germline V lookup: CDR1 SGHNT, CDR2 YYREEE (reference sequence). The CDR3 DNA is TGTGCCAGCAGCTTGGGGACAGGGCTGTGGGACGAGCAGTACTTC. Translation gives CASSLGTGLWDEQYF. Complete variable domain (other parts from reference TRBV5-4 and TRBJ2-7): ETGVTQSPTHLIKTRGQQVTLRCSSQSGHNTVSWYQQALGQGPQFIFQYYREEENGRGNFPPRFSGLQFPNYSSELNVNALELDDSALYLCASSLGTGLWDEQYFGPGTRLTVT.

This clone occurred once. V usage is TRBV5-6 and J usage is TRBJ2-7; possibly TRBD2 for D (5 bases). The CDR3 length is 13 residues. CDR1 is SGHDT and CDR2 is YYEEEE in the germline V gene. V was trimmed by 5 bases and J by 4 bases, leaving 13 bases between them. The CDR3 DNA sequence: TGTGCCAGCAGTTCCCGGACTGAATACGAGCAGTACTTC. This encodes CASSSRTEYEQYF. The full variable domain, completed using reference TRBV5-6 and TRBJ2-7, is DAGVTQSPTHLIKTRGQQVTLRCSPKSGHDTVSWYQQALGQGPQFIFQYYEEEERQRGNFPDRFSGHQFPNYSSELNVNALLLGDSALYLCASSSRTEYEQYFGPGTRLTVT.

The chain couples TRBV15 to TRBJ2-3, with TRBD1 matching 8 bases. The germline V gene has CDR1 LNHNV and CDR2 YYDKDF (reference sequence). The J segment lost 2 bases and the V segment lost 3 bases, leaving 10 bases of the junction unmatched. CDR3 length: 17 amino acids. The CDR3 DNA reads as TGTGCCACCAGCAGTCAGACCGGGACAGGTTACACAGATACGCAGTATTTT. The encoded protein is CATSSQTGTGYTDTQYF. The full variable domain, its missing parts supplied by reference TRBV15 and TRBJ2-3, is DAMVIQNPRYQVTQFGKPVTLSCSQTLNHNVMYWYQQKSSQAPKLLFHYYDKDFNNEADTPDNFQSRRPNTSFCFLDIRSPGLGDTAMYLCATSSQTGTGYTDTQYFGPGTRLTVL.

This chain links TRBV28 with TRBJ2-7; 10 bases fit TRBD1. V was clipped by 7 bases and J by 5 bases; unmatched bases: 8. Germline V lookup: CDR1 MDHEN, CDR2 SYDVKM. The CDR3 is made up of 14 amino acids. The DNA for the CDR3 is TGTGCCAGCATTCCTGACAGGGGGCGCGACGAGCAGTACTTC. It encodes CASIPDRGRDEQYF.

The rearrangement joins TRBV7-8 to TRBJ2-2; possibly TRBD2 for D (5 bases). The CDR3 is 16 amino acids. Per germline, CDR1 SGHVS and CDR2 FQNEAQ. V lost 1 base to trimming and J lost 4 bases, with 13 bases between them. The CDR3 DNA reads TGTGCCAGCAGCTTAGTTTCTGACCGGGGCACCGGGGAGCTGTTTTTT. As protein: CASSLVSDRGTGELFF.